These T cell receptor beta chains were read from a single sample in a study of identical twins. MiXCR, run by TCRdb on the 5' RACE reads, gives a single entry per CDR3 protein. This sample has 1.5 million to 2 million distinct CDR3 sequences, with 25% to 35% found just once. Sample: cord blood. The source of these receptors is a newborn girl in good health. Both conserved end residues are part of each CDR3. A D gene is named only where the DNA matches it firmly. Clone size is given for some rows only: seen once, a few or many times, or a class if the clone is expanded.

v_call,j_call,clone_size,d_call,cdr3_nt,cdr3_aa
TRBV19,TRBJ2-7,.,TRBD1,TGTGCCAGTAGGCGCTACGGGACAGAAGTCTACGAGCAGTACTTC,CASRRYGTEVYEQYF
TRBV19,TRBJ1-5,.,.,TGTGCCAGCCGACAGGTTCTCAATCAGCCCCAGCATTTT,CASRQVLNQPQHF
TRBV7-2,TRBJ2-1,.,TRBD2,TGTGCCAGCAGCTCTAGCGGGCCGGCCTGCAATGAGCAGTTCTTC,CASSSSGPACNEQFF
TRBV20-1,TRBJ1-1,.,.,TGCAGTGCTAGAGAGACACGCGCTGAAGCTTTCTTT,CSARETRAEAFF
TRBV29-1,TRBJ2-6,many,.,TGCAGCGTTGAACCCTCTGGGGCCAACGTCCTGACTTTC,CSVEPSGANVLTF
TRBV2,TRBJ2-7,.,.,TGTGCCAGGGGTCCATGGGTTGGAAGGAATGAGCAGTACTTC,CARGPWVGRNEQYF
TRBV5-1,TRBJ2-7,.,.,TGCGCCAGCAGCCCAAATGAAAAATTGGCTCCCCTGATATCTAGATACGAGCAGTACTTC,CASSPNEKLAPLISRYEQYF
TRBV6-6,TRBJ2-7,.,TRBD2,TGTGCCAGCAGTCTAGCGGGGGGCCTAAGCTCCTACAATGAGCAGTACTTC,CASSLAGGLSSYNEQYF
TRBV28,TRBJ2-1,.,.,TGTGCCAGCAGTCCCCCGTTCAATGAGCGGTTCTTC,CASSPPFNERFF
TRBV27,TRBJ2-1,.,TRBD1,TGTGCCAGCAGTGTAGAGAGCCTGTACAGGGGTGGTTCCTACAATGAGCAGTTCTTC,CASSVESLYRGGSYNEQFF
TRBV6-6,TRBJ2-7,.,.,TGTGCCAGCAGTTACGGCAGGGGCACTTCCTACGAGCAGTACTTC,CASSYGRGTSYEQYF
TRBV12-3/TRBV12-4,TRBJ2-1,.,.,TGTGCCAGCGGACGGAAGGACGGTGAGCAGTTCTTC,CASGRKDGEQFF
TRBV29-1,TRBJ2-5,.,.,TGCAGCGTTGATGGCGGCAGGGGATGGGGTGAGCAGTACTTC,CSVDGGRGWGEQYF
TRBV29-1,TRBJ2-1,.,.,TGCAGCCTATGGTCCTCCTACAATGAGCAGTTCTTC,CSLWSSYNEQFF
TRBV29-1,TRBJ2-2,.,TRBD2,TGCAGCGTCGCTAACGGGGGGACGAACACCGGGGAGCTGTTTTTT,CSVANGGTNTGELFF
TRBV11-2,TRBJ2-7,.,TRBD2,TGTGCCAGCAGCTTAGATGGGAGGACTAGCGGGAGCTACGAGCAGTACTTC,CASSLDGRTSGSYEQYF
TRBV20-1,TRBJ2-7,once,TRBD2,TGCAGTGCTCCAAGCGGGAGGCCGTCCTACGAGCAGTACTTC,CSAPSGRPSYEQYF
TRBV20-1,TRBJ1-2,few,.,TGCAGTGCTAGAGGGGCCGGTAGCAGGGGTCACTATGGCTACACCTTC,CSARGAGSRGHYGYTF
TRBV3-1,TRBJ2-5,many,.,TGTGCCAGCAGCCAAGATACCGGTGCTGCGGAGACCCAGTACTTC,CASSQDTGAAETQYF
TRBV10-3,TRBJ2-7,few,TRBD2,TGTGCCATCAGATCTGAGCGGGGGGTCAGCTCCTACGAGCAGTACTTC,CAIRSERGVSSYEQYF
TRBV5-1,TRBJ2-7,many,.,TGTGCCAGCAGCTTAGCTAGCTCCTACGAGCAGTACTTC,CASSLASSYEQYF
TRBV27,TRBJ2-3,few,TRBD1,TGTGCCAGCAGTTTAAGGACAGGGACCACAGATACGCAGTATTTT,CASSLRTGTTDTQYF
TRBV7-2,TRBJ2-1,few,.,TGTGCCAGCAGAGGCGGGAAAAGCTCCTACAATGAGCAGTTCTTC,CASRGGKSSYNEQFF
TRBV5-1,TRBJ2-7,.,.,TGCGCCGGCAGTCTTAGTCCCGGGACCTACGAGCAGTACTTC,CAGSLSPGTYEQYF
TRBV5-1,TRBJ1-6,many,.,TGCGCCAGCAGCGTTGACGTCCTGAATTCACCCCTCCACTTT,CASSVDVLNSPLHF
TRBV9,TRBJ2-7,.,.,TGTGCCAGCAGCGTAGAACTAGACCCTTTAAGCTCCTACGAGCAGTACTTC,CASSVELDPLSSYEQYF
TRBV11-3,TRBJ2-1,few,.,TGTGCCAGCAGCCCTAGCGACAGGCACAGCTCCTACAATGAGCAGTTCTTC,CASSPSDRHSSYNEQFF
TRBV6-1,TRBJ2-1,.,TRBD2,TGTGCCAGCAGTGACCCCGGTAGCGGGAGATCGGCCTACAATGAGCAGTTCTTC,CASSDPGSGRSAYNEQFF
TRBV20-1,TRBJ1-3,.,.,TGCAGTGCTGCCGCGACGGTCTCTGGAAACACCATATATTTT,CSAAATVSGNTIYF
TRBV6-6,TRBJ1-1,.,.,TGTGCCAGCAGTTGGTCAATAAACACTGAAGCTTTCTTT,CASSWSINTEAFF
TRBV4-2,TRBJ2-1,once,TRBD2,TGTGCCAGCAGCCAAGGACTAGCGGGGGGGCGGAGCTCCTACAATGAGCAGTTCTTC,CASSQGLAGGRSSYNEQFF
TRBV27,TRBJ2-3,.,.,TGTGCCAGCAGTTTATCCGTCCTCAGAGGTCTCACGCAGTATTTT,CASSLSVLRGLTQYF
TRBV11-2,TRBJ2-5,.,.,TGTGCCAGCAGCTTCCAGCGCCAAGAGACCCAGTACTTC,CASSFQRQETQYF
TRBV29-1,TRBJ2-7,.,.,TGCAGCGTTGGCGCAAGGGCCAATCAGCCCCAGTACTTC,CSVGARANQPQYF
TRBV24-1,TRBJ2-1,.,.,TGTGCCACCAGTGATTTTTCCTACAATGAGCAGTTCTTC,CATSDFSYNEQFF
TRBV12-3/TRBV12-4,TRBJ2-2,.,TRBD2,TGTGCCAGCAGTTCTCGGGGGGGCCGAGACACCGGGGAGCTGTTTTTT,CASSSRGGRDTGELFF
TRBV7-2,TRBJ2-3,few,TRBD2,TGTGCCAGCAGCCCCTGGACTAGCGGTTCAGATACGCAGTATTTT,CASSPWTSGSDTQYF
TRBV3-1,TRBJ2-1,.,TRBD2,TGTGCCAGCAGATTAGCGGGGGCCACTAATGAGCAGTTCTTC,CASRLAGATNEQFF
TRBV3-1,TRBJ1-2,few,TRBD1,TGTGCCAGCAGCCGGGCGGGGACAGGGATTAACTATGGCTACACCTTC,CASSRAGTGINYGYTF
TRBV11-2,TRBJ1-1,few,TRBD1,TGTGCCAGCACCCGGACAGGGGTGACTGAAGCTTTCTTT,CASTRTGVTEAFF
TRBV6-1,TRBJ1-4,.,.,TGTGCCAGCAGTGAATCGGGGGAGATGAATGAAAAACTGTTTTTT,CASSESGEMNEKLFF
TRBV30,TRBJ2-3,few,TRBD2,TGTGCCTGGAGTAGTAGCGGGGTGACAGATACGCAGTATTTT,CAWSSSGVTDTQYF
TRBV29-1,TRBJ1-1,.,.,TGCAGCGTCTGGGACGACAGACAGAACACTGAAGCTTTCTTT,CSVWDDRQNTEAFF
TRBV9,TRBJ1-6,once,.,TGTGCCAGCAGCGTAGCCCCGGATAATTCACCCCTCCACTTT,CASSVAPDNSPLHF
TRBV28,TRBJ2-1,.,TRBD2,TGTGCCAGCTTCGGGACTACTGCCTACAATGAGCAGTTCTTC,CASFGTTAYNEQFF
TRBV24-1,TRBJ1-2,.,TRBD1,TGTGCCACCAGACAGGGGAATGGGTATGGCTACACCTTC,CATRQGNGYGYTF
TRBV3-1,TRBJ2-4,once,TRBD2,TGTGCCAGCAGCCAAGATATCCTAGCGGGAGGGCAGCAGTACTTC,CASSQDILAGGQQYF
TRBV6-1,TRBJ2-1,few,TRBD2,TGTGCCAGCAGTGAATGGGGCGGGAGGGCCGATGAGCAGTTCTTC,CASSEWGGRADEQFF